This TCR beta chain was recorded in a study of T cells after yellow fever vaccination. This clonotype showed up just a few times. In TCRdb, the 5' RACE reads were re-called with MiXCR into one record per CDR3 protein. The top ten clones hold about 18% of a sample with hundreds of thousands of distinct CDR3 sequences, 18% of them seen once. Germline CDR1 reads SNHLY; CDR2 reads FYNNEI. J was trimmed by 8 bases and V by 7 bases; bases with no gene match: 10. The CDR3 spans 13 residues. The sample here was PBMCs, taken before the yellow fever booster vaccination. This TCR was sampled from a man between 18 and 35 years old who received the YFV17D yellow fever vaccine. This sequence joins TRBV2 and TRBJ1-2; 7 bases match TRBD1. As DNA, the CDR3 is TGTGCCAGCACGATCGACAGGGAATGGGGCTACACCTTC. Its translation is CASTIDREWGYTF.